This is a list of T cell receptor beta chains from one sample in a study of control samples from healthy donors and cancer patients. Generated by immunoSEQ multiplex PCR, the TCRdb table keeps only in-frame clones and is missing some. The sample holds roughly 100,000 clones, roughly 88% seen once. The source material was blood. All receptors derive from a man aged 30 to 45 in good health. The CDR3 runs from the conserved cysteine through the conserved F or W. The D gene is left open where the match is weak. Rows give clone size only sometimes, using once, few, many, or a class for an expanded clone.

d_gene,j_gene,abundance,v_gene,CDR3nt,CDR3aa
.,TRBJ2-7,.,TRBV30,TGTGCCTGGAGTACGCGCCCGCTCTCCTACGAGCAGTACTTC,CAWSTRPLSYEQYF
TRBD2,TRBJ2-5,once,TRBV30,TGTGCCTGGAGTGGGACTAGCGGGACGACCCAGTACTTC,CAWSGTSGTTQYF
.,TRBJ1-1,.,TRBV6-5,TGTGCCAGCAGCCCCAGAACAGTTCCAAACACTGAAGCTTTCTTT,CASSPRTVPNTEAFF
TRBD2,TRBJ2-7,.,TRBV6-4,TGTGCCAGCATTCCTAGCGGAGAAGCGGATGAGCAGTACTTC,CASIPSGEADEQYF
TRBD2,TRBJ2-1,.,TRBV9,TGTGCCAGCAGCGTCCTTACCTTAACTAGCGGTGAGCAGTTCTTC,CASSVLTLTSGEQFF
.,TRBJ1-2,once,TRBV30,TGTGCCTGGAGTTATGAAGTGAACCTGGGGGAGAAAGGCTACACCTTC,CAWSYEVNLGEKGYTF
TRBD1,TRBJ1-2,.,TRBV5-4,TGTGCCAGCAGCTTGGGGGCAGGGGGCGTGTATGGCTACACCTTC,CASSLGAGGVYGYTF
.,TRBJ1-6,.,TRBV6-5,TGTGCCAGCAATTGGGGGAATTCACCCCTCCACTTT,CASNWGNSPLHF
.,TRBJ1-4,once,TRBV28,TGTGCCAGCACCGAACAGGGTCCATTGAATGAAAAACTGTTTTTT,CASTEQGPLNEKLFF
TRBD2,TRBJ2-7,.,TRBV11-3,TGTGCCAGCAGCCCGGCCCAGGGGACTAGCGGGAGGACCTACGAGCAGTACTTC,CASSPAQGTSGRTYEQYF
TRBD1,TRBJ1-5,.,TRBV6-5,TGTGCCAGCACTCCGGGACAGGGGCGTCGGCCCCAGCATTTT,CASTPGQGRRPQHF
.,TRBJ2-7,.,TRBV18,TGTGCCAGCTCACCCGGCGGACAGTCCCAGTCCTACGAGCAGTACTTC,CASSPGGQSQSYEQYF
.,TRBJ2-7,.,TRBV4-1,TGCGCCAGCAGCCGGTATTCGGGTACAGAAGACGAGCAGTACTTC,CASSRYSGTEDEQYF
.,TRBJ2-3,.,TRBV5-4,TGTGCCAGCAGCCTGGGGGGTGATACGCAGTATTTT,CASSLGGDTQYF
.,TRBJ1-4,.,TRBV7-9,TGTGCCAGCAGCTTGGACAGAGATGAAAAACTGTTTTTT,CASSLDRDEKLFF
TRBD2,TRBJ2-1,.,TRBV5-4,TGTGCCAGCAGCCCGTCGAGCGGGAGGGGAAATGAGCAGTTCTTC,CASSPSSGRGNEQFF
.,TRBJ2-3,.,TRBV12-5,TGTGCTAGTGGTTTGGCCAGGGACGGCGGATTCACAGATACGCAGTATTTT,CASGLARDGGFTDTQYF
TRBD1,TRBJ1-4,.,TRBV28,TGTGCCAGCAGGCCACAGGGGAGATTAGAAAAACTGTTTTTT,CASRPQGRLEKLFF
.,TRBJ2-7,.,TRBV27,TGTGCCAGCAGGCTAGGGTGGCCTACAGCCTACGAGCAGTACTTC,CASRLGWPTAYEQYF
.,TRBJ1-6,.,TRBV6-2/TRBV6-3,TGTGCCAGCAGTTTAAGGACAGATAATTCACCCCTCCACTTT,CASSLRTDNSPLHF
TRBD1,TRBJ1-5,.,TRBV27,TGTGCCAGCAGCCCAGGGGGCACTTATCAGCCCCAGCATTTT,CASSPGGTYQPQHF
TRBD2,TRBJ2-5,.,TRBV5-5,TGTGCCAGCAGCTTGGCGCCGGGGGGGTTCATCAAACAAGTCGAGACCCAGTACTTC,CASSLAPGGFIKQVETQYF
TRBD2,TRBJ2-5,.,TRBV27,TGTGCCAGCAGTTTATTACGGGGGGGGACCCAGTACTTC,CASSLLRGGTQYF
.,TRBJ2-5,.,TRBV4-3,TGCGCCAGCAGCCAGGGGGGCGGGAGAGATCGGGCCCAGTACTTC,CASSQGGGRDRAQYF
.,TRBJ2-3,.,TRBV18,TGTGCCAGCTCACCAAGGACAGCCACAGATACGCAGTATTTT,CASSPRTATDTQYF
.,TRBJ2-7,.,TRBV3-1/TRBV3-2,TGTGCCAGCGAGGGCTATAGCTCCTACGAGCAGTACTTC,CASEGYSSYEQYF
.,TRBJ2-3,.,TRBV3-1/TRBV3-2,TGTGCCAGCAGCCGGAAGCATACCGGCGGGGCGTACACAGATACGCAGTATTTT,CASSRKHTGGAYTDTQYF
TRBD1,TRBJ2-7,.,TRBV11-1,TGTGCCAGCAGCTCGACAGGGCTGGGCGAGCAGTACTTC,CASSSTGLGEQYF
.,TRBJ1-1,once,TRBV1,TGCACCAGCAGCCAAGATAATTTAGGAGGGCGGGAAGCTTTCTTT,CTSSQDNLGGREAFF
TRBD2,TRBJ2-7,.,TRBV20-1,TGCAGTGCTAGTGCTTGGCGGTCCAGCGGGAGCTCCTACGAGCAGTACTTC,CSASAWRSSGSSYEQYF
.,TRBJ2-3,.,TRBV29-1,TGCAGCGTAAGGCAGGACAACAGGGTAGATACGCAGTATTTT,CSVRQDNRVDTQYF
.,TRBJ1-1,.,TRBV2,TGTGCCAGCAGTGAGTGGGGTACTGAAGCTTTCTTT,CASSEWGTEAFF
TRBD1,TRBJ2-3,.,TRBV5-1,TGCGCCAGCAGCCTCGGACAGGGGGCGTCCACAGATACGCAGTATTTT,CASSLGQGASTDTQYF
TRBD2,TRBJ2-7,.,TRBV7-9,TGTGCCAGCAGCTTAGACGGTAGCGGGAGGGGCTCCTACGAGCAGTACTTC,CASSLDGSGRGSYEQYF
.,TRBJ2-7,.,TRBV10-1,TGCGCCAGCAGTGAGTCGATAGGGGCCGAGCAGTACTTC,CASSESIGAEQYF
TRBD1,TRBJ2-7,.,TRBV6-5,TGTGCCAGCAGTCACCGGACAGGGGGCTCCTACGAGCAGTACTTC,CASSHRTGGSYEQYF
.,TRBJ2-1,.,TRBV6-2/TRBV6-3,TGTGCCAGCAGTCGCACAGACGACAACTTTGGTGAGCAGTTCTTC,CASSRTDDNFGEQFF
.,TRBJ2-3,.,TRBV28,TGTGCCAGCATAATGTCTGGAGGCCCCACAGATACGCAGTATTTT,CASIMSGGPTDTQYF
.,TRBJ2-7,.,TRBV12-3/TRBV12-4,TGTGCCAGCGGATACAGAGGGTTGCAGTACTTC,CASGYRGLQYF
.,TRBJ1-3,.,TRBV11-2,TGTGCCAGCAGCTTAGGCCTCCAAACGGGGATAAACACCATATATTTT,CASSLGLQTGINTIYF
.,TRBJ2-6,once,TRBV11-2,TGTGCCAGCAGCATATCTGGGGCCAACGTCCTGACTTTC,CASSISGANVLTF
.,TRBJ1-6,few,TRBV19,TGTGCCAGTACTTTCTCCTATAATTCACCCCTCCACTTT,CASTFSYNSPLHF
.,TRBJ1-5,.,TRBV10-1,TGCGCCAGCAGTCCGAACAGGGATCAGCCCCAGCATTTT,CASSPNRDQPQHF
.,TRBJ2-6,.,TRBV6-4,TGTGCCAGCAGTGAAGGTCCTTCTGGGGCCAACGTCCTGACTTTC,CASSEGPSGANVLTF
TRBD2,TRBJ2-2,once,TRBV5-5,TGTGCCAGCAGCGAGACTAGCGGGAGAAACACCGGGGAGCTGTTTTTT,CASSETSGRNTGELFF
TRBD2,TRBJ2-1,.,TRBV5-1,TGCGCCAGCACCCCTGGAGCGGGAGTTACCTACAATGAGCAGTTCTTC,CASTPGAGVTYNEQFF
.,TRBJ2-1,.,TRBV11-2,TGTGCCAGCAGCTTAGGACCAGAAGGGTTCTTC,CASSLGPEGFF
.,TRBJ1-2,.,TRBV28,TGTGCCAGCAGGATCCCCGGGCCCACCGGGGGCTACACCTTC,CASRIPGPTGGYTF
.,TRBJ2-1,once,TRBV20-1,TGCAGTGCGAGACCCTGGGATGAGCAGTTCTTC,CSARPWDEQFF
.,TRBJ2-3,.,TRBV11-2,TGTGCCAGCAGCTTACCCGGCCCCGAAGGGGATACGCAGTATTTT,CASSLPGPEGDTQYF
.,TRBJ2-1,.,TRBV5-1,TGCGCCAGCAGCAAGGTAGCTGGTCGCAATGAGCAGTTCTTC,CASSKVAGRNEQFF
.,TRBJ2-2,.,TRBV7-2,TGTGCCAGCAGCCTCCAGGCGGGCCCGGCGGGAATGGAGCTGTTTTTT,CASSLQAGPAGMELFF
.,TRBJ1-1,.,TRBV12-3/TRBV12-4,TGTGCCAGCAGTTTTTGGAAGAACACTGAAGCTTTCTTT,CASSFWKNTEAFF
.,TRBJ1-1,once,TRBV19,TGTGCCAGTAGGGGTGGAACGCCTAGGGCTGAAGCTTTCTTT,CASRGGTPRAEAFF
.,TRBJ1-2,.,TRBV18,TGTGCCAGCTCACCACGGGAGATCAGCTACACCTTC,CASSPREISYTF
.,TRBJ2-7,.,TRBV5-1,TGCGCCAGCAGACCGGGTGGGGGTCCGTCTACCTACGAGCAGTACTTC,CASRPGGGPSTYEQYF
TRBD1,TRBJ1-2,.,TRBV2,TGTGCCAGCAGTGAATCGGGACAGGGAACTTATGGCTACACCTTC,CASSESGQGTYGYTF
.,TRBJ2-7,.,TRBV9,TGTGCCAGCAGCGTAGAACTAGAGAGCTACGAGCAGTACTTC,CASSVELESYEQYF
.,TRBJ2-3,.,TRBV7-2,TGTGCCAGCAGCTCGCTAGCAGGTGCAGATACGCAGTATTTT,CASSSLAGADTQYF
.,TRBJ2-1,.,TRBV28,TGTGCCAGCAGCACCCTCCAACGGCGGCTCTCCTACAATGAGCAGTTCTTC,CASSTLQRRLSYNEQFF